One sample yielded the 28 T cell receptor beta chains listed below, sequenced in a study of human T cells and chemical hapten exposure. TCRdb itself ran the RACE reads through MiXCR, one entry per CDR3 protein. This table has about 260,000 distinct CDR3 sequences, more than 6.5% appearing once. Indicated time point: pre-sensitization, week 0. As to treatment: therapeutic diphenylcyclopropenone sensitization with weekly scalp DPC. The specimen comprised whole blood, sampled in connection with sensitization to the hapten diphenylcyclopropenone (DPC). These receptors were collected from a woman aged 40 to 50 with alopecia areata. Some clones in this sample may be carry-over from other donors' samples.

The V gene is TRBV12-3 or TRBV12-4, the J gene TRBJ2-7, with D possibly being TRBD1 (5 bases). The V and J ends lost 7 bases and 1 base respectively, with 11 bases between them. The CDR3 runs to 13 residues. The CDR3 here is CASTMTDSYEQYF. DNA for the CDR3: TGTGCCAGCACCATGACAGATTCCTACGAGCAGTACTTC.

The table lists this clonotype with many counts. The CDR3 loop is CASSQDGAGDTQYF. In DNA form, the CDR3 reads TGCGCCAGCAGCCAAGATGGGGCGGGAGATACGCAGTATTTT. The chain employs TRBV4-3 and TRBJ2-3, with D possibly called TRBD1 or TRBD2 (5 bases each). CDR1 and CDR2 (germline): LGHNA, YSLEER. This CDR3 region has 14 residues. V was cut by 0 bases and J by 5 bases, with 9 bases left in between.

This clonotype appeared a few times. The chain uses TRBV28 and TRBJ2-3; 7 bases are shared with TRBD1. With V trimmed by 8 bases and J by 1 base, 6 bases remained unmatched. This CDR3 comprises 14 residues. Germline assignment: CDR1 MDHEN and CDR2 SYDVKM. The CDR3 loop is CASYTDRGTDTQYF. Written as DNA, the CDR3 is TGTGCCAGCTATACCGACAGGGGCACAGATACGCAGTATTTT. The full variable domain, completed using reference TRBV28 and TRBJ2-3, is DVKVTQSSRYLVKRTGEKVFLECVQDMDHENMFWYRQDPGLGLRLIYFSYDVKMKEKGDIPEGYSVSREKKERFSLILESASTNQTSMYLCASYTDRGTDTQYFGPGTRLTVL.

This clonotype turned up a few times. V usage is TRBV7-9 and J usage is TRBJ2-5, with 10 bases identical to TRBD1. The CDR3 covers 17 residues. CDR1 and CDR2 from the germline V gene are SEHNR and FQNEAQ (reference sequence). Germline trimming cut 4 bases from V and 2 bases from J; bases unmatched to any gene: 10. CDR3 amino acids: CASSSPVGDRGQETQYF. The CDR3 nucleotides are TGTGCCAGCAGCTCGCCCGTCGGGGACAGGGGTCAAGAGACCCAGTACTTC.

The table lists this clonotype with a few counts. The genes are TRBV10-3 and TRBJ1-5; possible D gene TRBD1, 6 bases. Deletions cut 3 bases from V and 6 bases from J, with 12 bases between. Germline V lookup: CDR1 ENHRY, CDR2 SYGVKD. The CDR3 sequence is 14 residues long. The CDR3 nucleotides read TGTGCCATCAGTGACGCGGGGACAACTCAGCCCCAGCATTTT. Its protein product is CAISDAGTTQPQHF.

The chain recombines TRBV25-1 with TRBJ2-1; D is perhaps TRBD2 (6 bases). V lost 8 bases and J lost 12, with 23 bases in between. Germline lookup yields CDR1 MGHDK and CDR2 SYGVNS. The CDR3 sequence is 14 residues long. The CDR3 DNA sequence: TGTGCCAGCCGTGGACTACTTCCCGGGGATCGGCAGTTCTTC. It encodes CASRGLLPGDRQFF.

This clonotype was counted a few times. The genes are TRBV28 and TRBJ2-2, with 8 bases identical to TRBD2. Germline V gene sequence: CDR1 MDHEN, CDR2 SYDVKM. This CDR3 comprises 13 residues. V shed 6 bases and J 13 bases; nucleotides not matched to a gene: 10. The chain's CDR3 is CASSPLGGEVLFF. In DNA, the CDR3 is TGTGCCAGCAGCCCCCTCGGGGGGGAGGTGCTGTTTTTT.

This clonotype was counted between two and nine times. The chain joins TRBV24-1 to TRBJ1-1; D remains ambiguous. V was trimmed by 7 bases and J by 0 bases, leaving 11 bases between them. Looked up from germline, CDR1 is KGHDR and CDR2 is SFDVKD. This CDR3 contains 14 residues. CDR3 protein: CATSVEVLNTEAFF. DNA for the CDR3: TGTGCCACCAGCGTAGAGGTATTGAACACTGAAGCTTTCTTT.

This clonotype was seen a few times. This rearrangement joins TRBV28 to TRBJ2-3; D is possibly TRBD2 (5 bases). V dropped 7 bases and J dropped 6 bases, with 17 bases sitting between them. The length of the CDR3 is 14 residues. Germline loops: CDR1 MDHEN, CDR2 SYDVKM. The DNA for the CDR3 is TGTGCCAGCACCAGTACGGGAATTGGGGATACGCAGTATTTT. This translates into CASTSTGIGDTQYF.

Ten or more counts support this clonotype. The rearrangement uses TRBV29-1 and TRBJ2-5, with D unresolved. This CDR3 region has 12 residues. In germline, CDR1 is SQVTM, CDR2 ANQGSEA. Trimming pared 4 bases from V and 1 base from J, leaving 7 bases between. CDR3 DNA sequence: TGCAGCGTTGTCTATACCCAAGAGACCCAGTACTTC. This codes for CSVVYTQETQYF.

In this sample, this clonotype turned up a few times. The chain has TRBV19 and TRBJ2-5, with 10 bases matching TRBD2. With V trimmed by 4 bases and J by 4 bases, 6 bases remained unmatched. The germline V gene encodes CDR1 LNHDA and CDR2 SQIVND (reference sequence). This CDR3 is built from 15 residues. The CDR3 DNA follows: TGTGCCAGTAGTAAAGCGGGAGGGCCTCGAGAGACCCAGTACTTC. It is translated as CASSKAGGPRETQYF.

The sample holds a few counts of this clonotype. The gene calls are TRBV20-1 and TRBJ2-1, with 8 bases matching TRBD2. Germline V gene lookup returns CDR1 DFQATT and CDR2 SNEGSKA (reference sequence). Trimming at V came to 6 bases and at J to 0 bases, leaving 7 bases not matched to a gene. This CDR3 is 15 amino acids long. The CDR3 region is CSAPSGTSSYNEQFF. The CDR3 coding sequence is TGCAGTGCCCCGTCCGGGACTAGCTCCTACAATGAGCAGTTCTTC.

This clonotype was seen only a few times. The V call is TRBV12-3 or TRBV12-4, the J call TRBJ1-2; perhaps TRBD1 as D (5 bases). Trimming shortened V by 2 bases and J by 2 bases, and 12 bases separated the two germline ends. The CDR3 is made up of 15 amino acids. Here the CDR3 DNA reads TGTGCCAGCAGTTTATCCTCAGGGTCCAACTATGGCTACACCTTC. It encodes CASSLSSGSNYGYTF.

The J gene is TRBJ1-1, the V gene TRBV27; D is ambiguous. The CDR3 length is 13 residues. The germline V gene encodes CDR1 MNHEY and CDR2 SMNVEV (reference sequence). With 3 bases removed from V and 3 bases from J, the gap between germline ends came to 8 bases. The CDR3 spells CASSFNSYTEAFF. CDR3 coding DNA: TGTGCCAGCAGTTTTAACAGCTACACTGAAGCTTTCTTT.

This clonotype was seen at least ten times. The rearrangement links TRBV20-1 to TRBJ2-3, with TRBD2 matching over 14 bases. The CDR3 is 18 residues long. Per the germline V gene, CDR1 is DFQATT and CDR2 is SNEGSKA (reference sequence). The trim removed 5 bases at V and 4 bases at J, leaving 14 bases unmatched. CDR3 protein: CSAGGLAGGGFSADTQYF. CDR3 coding DNA: TGCAGTGCTGGTGGACTAGCGGGAGGAGGGTTTTCGGCAGATACGCAGTATTTT.

This clonotype was picked up a small number of times. This chain joins TRBV28 and TRBJ2-7, with D unclear. Deletions cut 6 bases from V and 2 bases from J, with 8 bases between. This CDR3 spans 12 amino acids. The germline CDR1 and CDR2 sequences are MDHEN and SYDVKM. CDR3 loop: CASRPAPYEQYF. The CDR3 nucleotides are TGTGCCAGCAGACCGGCCCCCTACGAGCAGTACTTC.

This clonotype was found a few times. V is TRBV28 and J is TRBJ1-2, with 8 bases lining up with TRBD1. Germline V gene lookup returns CDR1 MDHEN and CDR2 SYDVKM. CDR3 length equals 16 residues. The trim removed 4 bases at V and 4 bases at J, leaving 11 bases unmatched. The CDR3: CASSSWTGTTSYGYTF. CDR3 bases: TGTGCCAGCAGTTCCTGGACAGGGACGACCTCCTATGGCTACACCTTC.

This clonotype has a handful of counts. The chain couples TRBV28 to TRBJ1-1, with 9 bases that match TRBD1. The germline gives CDR1 MDHEN, CDR2 SYDVKM. The trim removed 6 bases at V and 1 base at J, leaving 3 bases unmatched. The CDR3 loop spans 14 amino acids. CDR3 in amino acids: CASRLQGANTEAFF. The CDR3 coding sequence is TGTGCCAGCAGGCTACAGGGGGCGAACACTGAAGCTTTCTTT.

The chain has TRBV9 and TRBJ2-1, with 13 bases matching TRBD2. There are 16 residues in the CDR3. V dropped 3 bases and J dropped 5; count of bases not matched to a gene: 5. Germline lookup yields CDR1 SGDLS and CDR2 YYNGEE. CDR3 bases: TGTGCCAGCAGCGCGGAAACTAGCGGGAGGGACAATGAGCAGTTCTTC. This translates into CASSAETSGRDNEQFF.

The CDR3 protein is CASHGANYGYTF. For the CDR3, the DNA is TGTGCCAGCCATGGGGCTAACTATGGCTACACCTTC. The chain recombines TRBV12-3 or TRBV12-4 with TRBJ1-2; unclear D gene. The CDR3 has 12 residues. The V and J ends lost 8 bases and 0 bases respectively, with 7 bases between them.

The chain employs TRBV5-1 and TRBJ2-3; D is perhaps TRBD2 (5 bases). Germline V CDR1 and CDR2: SGHRS, YFSETQ. The CDR3 has 13 residues. V was pared by 4 bases and J by 6 bases, with 12 bases between. This CDR3 reads CASSRDLRDTQYF. In nucleotides, the CDR3 is TGCGCCAGCAGCCGGGATTTGCGCGATACGCAGTATTTT.

This clonotype has more than one count but fewer than ten. V is TRBV18 and J is TRBJ1-2; D is unclear. The CDR3 totals 15 residues. Deletions cut 2 bases from V and 4 bases from J, with 14 bases between. Per the germline V gene, CDR1 is KGHSH and CDR2 is LQKENI. The CDR3 is CASSPGPGSLYGYTF. The CDR3 DNA sequence: TGTGCCAGCTCACCAGGGCCGGGGTCCCTCTATGGCTACACCTTC.

This clonotype was seen a handful of times. The J gene is TRBJ1-4, the V gene TRBV3-1, with 7 bases identical to TRBD1. Germline lookup yields CDR1 LGHDT and CDR2 YNNKEL (reference sequence). The V and J ends lost 0 bases and 7 bases, in that order; junction bases with no gene match: 8. The CDR3 is 16 residues long. The CDR3 loop reads CASSQDVAGGAEKLFF. DNA of the CDR3: TGTGCCAGCAGCCAAGATGTCGCAGGGGGAGCTGAAAAACTGTTTTTT.

This clonotype was seen ten or more times. V is TRBV7-2 and J is TRBJ1-1, with 7 bases fitting TRBD1. Germline V CDR1 and CDR2: SGHTA, FQGNSA. V gave up 5 bases and J gave up 4 bases; unmatched junction bases: 4. The CDR3 is made up of 13 amino acids. The CDR3 reads CASSLTGSTEAFF. Written as DNA, the CDR3 is TGTGCCAGCAGCCTGACAGGGAGCACTGAAGCTTTCTTT.

This clonotype appeared a few times. The chain uses TRBV12-3 or TRBV12-4 and TRBJ2-5; the match to TRBD1 covers 9 bases. There are 15 residues in the CDR3. J was trimmed by 4 bases and V by 5 bases; bases with no gene match: 8. The CDR3 coding sequence is TGTGCCAGCAGTGCCGGGACAGGGAGGAGAGAGACCCAGTACTTC. Translating gives CASSAGTGRRETQYF.

This clonotype appeared a few times. The chain combines TRBV5-5 with TRBJ2-5; D call uncertain. CDR1 is SGHKS, CDR2 YYEKEE, per germline (reference sequence). The CDR3 extends over 15 amino acids. Deletions cut 1 base from V and 0 bases from J, with 10 bases between. The CDR3 DNA is TGTGCCAGCAGCTTGAGGCCCAAGTACCAAGAGACCCAGTACTTC. Protein sequence: CASSLRPKYQETQYF.

This clonotype was picked up many times. As DNA, the CDR3 is TGCGCCAGCAGTGCCCATGACAGGGGGCAAGGCTACACCTTC. This translates into CASSAHDRGQGYTF. V and J are TRBV10-2 and TRBJ1-2; 10 bases match TRBD1. The CDR3 covers 14 residues. V was clipped by 4 bases and J by 8 bases; unmatched bases: 7. CDR1 and CDR2 (germline): WSHSY, SAAADI.

This sequence joins TRBV12-3 or TRBV12-4 and TRBJ1-1, with 9 bases identical to TRBD1. There are 13 residues in the CDR3. Germline trimming cut 6 bases from V and 6 bases from J; bases unmatched to any gene: 5. CDR3 protein: CASSSTGGAEAFF. The CDR3 DNA sequence: TGTGCCAGCAGCTCGACAGGGGGGGCTGAAGCTTTCTTT.